Presented here are 30 T cell receptor beta chains from one specimen sequenced in a study of tumor-infiltrating lymphocytes in primary liver carcinoma (dated by TCRdb to 2017 to 2019). RNA from unsorted whole blood was extracted with TRIzol reagent, and germline DNA was obtained with the DNeasy Blood & Tissue kit. The sample was run on an Illumina HiSeq 2500. Using a constant-region primer and ProtoScript II reverse transcriptase, TCRbeta-specific cDNA was reverse-transcribed from 500 ng total RNA. Three nested multiplex PCR rounds, following a slightly modified ARM-PCR procedure, were used to build the TCRbeta libraries. Each of the first two PCR rounds ran for about 11 cycles using multiplex TRBV1-TRBV30 forward primers together with a Cbeta reverse primer. TCRdb applied fastp at Q25 and MiXCR to the public reads, then kept only in-frame beta chains. When rows share a CDR3 protein, they turn into one entry using the most common DNA and genes. Recorded for this sample are about 330,000 distinct CDR3 sequences; 65% of them occurred a single time. The ten largest clones capture 5.5% to 7% of the sample.

Specimen: peripheral blood. The source of these receptors is a man in his forties or fifties with primary liver carcinoma and hepatitis B virus infection.

This clonotype has a handful of counts. The CDR3 region has the DNA TGTGCCAGCAGTTTCGAGGGCTACAATGAGCAGTTCTTC. It translates to CASSFEGYNEQFF. The rearrangement uses TRBV28 and TRBJ2-1, with a possible D match to TRBD2 (5 bases). CDR3 length: 13 residues. Germline CDR1 MDHEN, CDR2 SYDVKM. V lost 3 bases and J 3 bases, leaving 6 bases between the germline ends.

The chain uses TRBV7-9 and TRBJ2-3; 10 bases line up with TRBD2. The CDR3 totals 18 residues. The trim removed 5 bases at V and 0 bases at J, leaving 11 bases unmatched. CDR1 and CDR2 (germline): SEHNR, FQNEAQ (reference sequence). The CDR3: CASSIIVSGRTSTDTQYF. CDR3 DNA sequence: TGTGCCAGCAGCATCATTGTTAGCGGGAGGACTAGCACAGATACGCAGTATTTT.

The chain employs TRBV5-5 and TRBJ2-7; the match to TRBD2 covers 10 bases. The CDR3 totals 15 residues. J was trimmed by 2 bases and V by 0 bases; bases with no gene match: 2. Looked up from germline, CDR1 is SGHKS and CDR2 is YYEKEE (reference sequence). For the CDR3, the DNA is TGTGCCAGCAGCTTGGAGCGGGAGGGCACCTACGAGCAGTACTTC. Encoded protein: CASSLEREGTYEQYF.

About this clonotype itself: At one of its ends the junction is not consistent with the germline gene, which may arise from a read error. The chain links TRBV29-1 to TRBJ2-5; no clear D gene. CDR1 is SQVTM, CDR2 ANQGSEA, per germline. The CDR3 covers 15 residues. CDR3: CSIERLTGDDGTQYF. The CDR3 region has the DNA TGCAGCATTGAAAGGTTAACGGGTGACGACGGGACCCAGTACTTC.

This clonotype was seen a single time. V gene TRBV28 combines with J gene TRBJ1-3; a weak D match, TRBD1 (5 bases). Germline CDR1 reads MDHEN; CDR2 reads SYDVKM. Trimming removed 3 bases at V and 6 bases at J, with 36 bases between. The CDR3 loop spans 22 amino acids. CDR3 sequence (DNA): TGTGCCAGCAGTTTCCGGGAAGTTCCCAGACCTGGATACGACCGGGGCGTAAACACCATATATTTT. This codes for CASSFREVPRPGYDRGVNTIYF. The variable domain in full, with the rest retrieved from reference TRBV28 and TRBJ1-3, is DVKVTQSSRYLVKRTGEKVFLECVQDMDHENMFWYRQDPGLGLRLIYFSYDVKMKEKGDIPEGYSVSREKKERFSLILESASTNQTSMYLCASSFREVPRPGYDRGVNTIYFGEGSWLTVV.

V is TRBV28 and J is TRBJ2-7; possible D gene TRBD2, 7 bases. Trimming pared 6 bases from V and 3 bases from J, leaving 18 bases between. The CDR3 runs 15 residues. The germline gives CDR1 MDHEN, CDR2 SYDVKM. The CDR3 sequence: CASRWGRESVYEQYF. The CDR3, as DNA: TGTGCCAGCAGATGGGGGCGGGAGAGCGTCTACGAGCAGTACTTC.

Concerning this clonotype: One base away lies a much larger clone, so this may be a sequencing read error. The V gene is TRBV6-5, the J gene TRBJ2-1; D gene uncertain. This CDR3 region has 14 residues. Germline CDR1 and CDR2: MNHEY and SVGAGI. The CDR3 loop reads CVSSYSMSYNEQFF. The CDR3 coding sequence is TGTGTCAGCAGTTACTCGATGTCCTACAATGAGCAGTTCTTC.

As to this clonotype: The junction shows a germline mismatch at one end, possibly a read error. J is TRBJ1-3 and V is TRBV6-1, with D unclear. This CDR3 contains 16 residues. The germline CDR1 and CDR2 sequences are MNHNS and SASEGT. Written as DNA, the CDR3 is TGTACCAGCAGTGTTCCCTGGATCCTCTCTGGAAACACCATATATTTT. Translating it yields CTSSVPWILSGNTIYF.

As concerns this clonotype: This sequence may be a read error, since a much larger clone differs from it by one base. Because it lacks the conserved phenylalanine or tryptophan at the end, this CDR3 is likely a read error. The chain uses TRBV6-5 and TRBJ2-7, with D maybe TRBD1 (5 bases). CDR1 is MNHEY, CDR2 SVGAGI, per germline. The V end lost 2 bases, the J end lost 6 bases, and 14 bases lay between the germline ends. The CDR3 sequence is 14 residues long. DNA of the CDR3: TGTGCCAGCAGTTACCTCCCGGACATCGGCGAGCAGTACTCC. Translated, it gives CASSYLPDIGEQYS.

This chain joins TRBV24-1 and TRBJ1-2; possible D gene TRBD1, 6 bases. Trimming pared 4 bases from V and 1 base from J, leaving 21 bases between. CDR1 and CDR2 from the germline V gene are KGHDR and SFDVKD. The CDR3 covers 18 residues. CDR3 sequence reads: CATSDTTNRVRFNYGYTF. The CDR3 DNA sequence: TGTGCCACCAGTGACACCACGAACAGGGTCCGCTTTAACTATGGCTACACCTTC.

Turning to this clonotype: One end of the junction fails to match germline, which may point to a read error. The rearrangement joins TRBV11-2 to TRBJ2-1; 9 bases agree with TRBD2. The CDR3 sequence is 16 residues long. Germline V gene data show CDR1 as SGHAT and CDR2 as FQNNGV. In DNA, the CDR3 is TGTGCCAGCAGCTCGGGTCTAGCGGGACGATACAACGAGCACTTCTTC. The encoded protein is CASSSGLAGRYNEHFF. The full variable domain, with the rest looked up from reference TRBV11-2 and TRBJ2-1, is EAGVAQSPRYKIIEKRQSVAFWCNPISGHATLYWYQQILGQGPKLLIQFQNNGVVDDSQLPKDRFSAERLKGVDSTLKIQPAKLEDSAVYLCASSSGLAGRYNEHFFGPGTRLTVL.

With regard to this clonotype: This may arise from a read error, as a much more abundant clone is one base away. The genes are TRBV10-1 and TRBJ2-2, with D unresolved. CDR1 and CDR2 from the germline V gene are WNHNN and SYGVQD (reference sequence). This CDR3 is built from 13 residues. V shed 4 bases and J shed 7 bases, with 10 bases lying between them. The CDR3 DNA follows: TGCGCCAGCAGTGCTTCGGTGGTCGGGGAGCTGTTTTTT. This codes for CASSASVVGELFF.

This clonotype was counted many times. The chain couples TRBV14 to TRBJ2-7; TRBD2 is a possible D gene (6 bases). The ends were cut back, 3 bases at V and 6 bases at J, with 18 bases in the middle. Germline V gene lookup returns CDR1 SGHDN and CDR2 FVKESK. This CDR3 has 15 residues. CDR3 amino acids: CASSQSWDGSAEQYF. The CDR3 DNA is TGTGCCAGCAGCCAGAGTTGGGACGGGAGTGCCGAGCAGTACTTC.

On this clonotype: This could be a read error, since a much larger clone is one nucleotide away. The chain has TRBV12-3 or TRBV12-4 and TRBJ2-1, with 7 positions matching TRBD2. This CDR3 comprises 15 residues. CDR3 bases: TGTGCCAGCAGTTCATCAGCGGGGAGGTACATTGAGCAGTTCTTC. Translation: CASSSSAGRYIEQFF.

About this clonotype: At one boundary the junction diverges from the germline segment, which might be a read error. The chain employs TRBV12-3 or TRBV12-4 and TRBJ1-6, with unresolved D. The CDR3 spans 17 residues. This chain's CDR3 is CASSGRPRSSYNSHLHF. The CDR3 DNA follows: TGTGCCAGCAGTGGTCGACCGCGATCCTCCTATAATTCACACCTCCACTTT.

As to this clonotype: A much larger clone lies a single base off, so this may be a read error. V gene TRBV28 combines with J gene TRBJ1-5, with D perhaps TRBD1 (5 bases). The CDR3 contains 15 residues. The germline V gene encodes CDR1 MDHEN and CDR2 SYDVKM. For the CDR3, the DNA is TGTACCAGCAGTTCTCCCCAGGGCCCCGGCGAGCCCCAGCATTTT. Its protein is CTSSSPQGPGEPQHF.

Points on this clonotype: One end of the junction is discordant with germline, which a read error may explain. The rearrangement links TRBV6-5 to TRBJ2-5; D is undetermined. The CDR3 contains 15 residues. Germline V gene data show CDR1 as MNHEY and CDR2 as SVGAGI. CDR3 residues: CVSSYSWDVQETQYF. The DNA of the CDR3 is TGTGTCAGCAGTTACAGCTGGGATGTACAAGAGACCCAGTACTTC.

To note about this clonotype: Since a much larger clone is just one base distant, this may be a read error. The chain has TRBV5-4 and TRBJ2-3; 11 positions agree with TRBD1. In germline, CDR1 is SGHNT, CDR2 YYREEE (reference sequence). The CDR3 consists of 14 residues. CDR3 nucleotides: TGTGCCAGCAGCGGACAGGGGGCATCAGATGCGCAGTATTTT. Protein: CASSGQGASDAQYF.

Worth noting for this clonotype: An end of the junction differs from the germline gene, which may be a read error. The CDR3 loop reads CNVAAGPQAIF. The DNA of the CDR3 is TGCAACGTTGCAGCGGGGCCCCAAGCTATCTTT. The gene calls are TRBV29-1 and TRBJ1-1; D is perhaps TRBD1 (5 bases). Germline values: CDR1 SQVTM, CDR2 ANQGSEA. The CDR3 contains 11 residues.

This clonotype appeared a single time. One end of the junction is discordant with germline, which a read error may explain. V is TRBV11-2 and J is TRBJ2-5, with a weak D call TRBD1 (5 bases). Germline V gene data show CDR1 as SGHAT and CDR2 as FQNNGV. The CDR3 runs to 12 residues. This chain's CDR3 is CTSSVPQGPKYF. DNA of the CDR3: TGTACCAGCAGCGTTCCCCAGGGCCCCAAGTACTTC.

As for this clonotype: One end of the junction varies from germline; a read error may be responsible. The rearrangement links TRBV11-2 to TRBJ2-1; 7 bases are shared with TRBD2. This CDR3 is built from 15 residues. Germline lookup yields CDR1 SGHAT and CDR2 FQNNGV. CDR3 residues: CASSLMGGVEETQFF. As DNA, the CDR3 is TGTGCTAGCAGCTTGATGGGAGGGGTAGAGGAGACCCAGTTCTTC. Full variable domain (missing parts from reference TRBV11-2 and TRBJ2-1): EAGVAQSPRYKIIEKRQSVAFWCNPISGHATLYWYQQILGQGPKLLIQFQNNGVVDDSQLPKDRFSAERLKGVDSTLKIQPAKLEDSAVYLCASSLMGGVEETQFFGPGTRLTVL.

This clonotype appeared many times. This sequence joins TRBV6-5 and TRBJ1-3, with unresolved D. Germline lookup yields CDR1 MNHEY and CDR2 SVGAGI. CDR3 length: 15 amino acids. The V gene lost 0 bases and the J gene lost 4 bases, with 10 bases spanning the gap. The CDR3 DNA follows: TGTGCCAGCAGTTACTCGAGAGGGTCGGGAAACACCATATATTTT. This gives the protein CASSYSRGSGNTIYF.

This clonotype was recorded once. Relative to the germline gene, one junction end is altered; a read error may explain this. This chain joins TRBV6-1 and TRBJ1-1, with D unresolved. CDR3 length: 12 residues. Germline CDR1 is MNHNS and CDR2 is SASEGT. The CDR3 DNA reads TGTGCCAGCACACTGTCGAACAGTGAAGCTTTCTTT. Amino acid sequence: CASTLSNSEAFF.

Points on this clonotype: This may arise from a read error, as a much more abundant clone is one base away. V is TRBV11-2 and J is TRBJ2-5, with 9 bases identical to TRBD2. There are 15 residues in the CDR3. CDR1 SGHAT and CDR2 FQNNGV come from the germline V gene. The DNA of the CDR3 is TGCGCCAGCAGCCAATTGATTAGCGGGAGTGAGACCCAGTACTTC. Translation gives CASSQLISGSETQYF.

This clonotype appeared many times. This rearrangement joins TRBV6-2 or TRBV6-3 to TRBJ2-2, with a tentative D call TRBD1 (6 bases). The CDR3 consists of 13 residues. Looked up from germline, CDR1 is MNHEY and CDR2 is SVGEGT. V shed 8 bases and J shed 3 bases, with 10 bases lying between them. In nucleotides, the CDR3 is TGTGCCAGCCACGGACAGTACACCGGGGAGCTGTTTTTT. This codes for CASHGQYTGELFF.

This clonotype was detected ten times or more. This chain links TRBV4-2 with TRBJ2-7, with TRBD2 as a possible D gene (6 bases). Deletions cut 2 bases from V and 2 bases from J, with 10 bases between. The CDR3 totals 14 residues. CDR1 LGHNA and CDR2 YNFKEQ come from the germline V gene. This chain's CDR3 is CASSQRGGTYEQYF. CDR3 coding DNA: TGTGCCAGCAGCCAACGAGGAGGGACCTACGAGCAGTACTTC.

On this clonotype: An end of the junction differs from the germline gene, which may be a read error. This chain uses TRBV7-8 with TRBJ2-1; possible D gene TRBD1, 5 bases. CDR1 and CDR2 (germline): SGHVS, FQNEAQ. CDR3 length equals 15 residues. CDR3 amino acids: CASNLGASGYNEQFF. CDR3 nucleotides: TGTGCCAGCAACTTAGGGGCTAGTGGTTACAATGAGCAGTTCTTC.

With respect to this clonotype: A read error may explain this, as a much larger clone is one base away. V usage is TRBV13 and J usage is TRBJ2-5; 10 positions agree with TRBD2. The CDR3 length is 21 residues. The germline V gene has CDR1 PRHDT and CDR2 FYEKMQ (reference sequence). The CDR3: CASSQELLLAGRLTAQETRYF. CDR3 DNA: TGTGCCAGCAGCCAAGAATTATTACTAGCGGGACGGTTAACAGCCCAAGAGACCCGGTACTTC. The full variable domain, rest sourced from reference TRBV13 and TRBJ2-5, is AAGVIQSPRHLIKEKRETATLKCYPIPRHDTVYWYQQGPGQDPQFLISFYEKMQSDKGSIPDRFSAQQFSDYHSELNMSSLELGDSALYFCASSQELLLAGRLTAQETRYFGPGTRLLVL.

In regard to this clonotype: One junction end does not reproduce the germline sequence, and a read error may be involved. The V gene is TRBV11-2, the J gene TRBJ2-1, with unresolved D. The CDR3 totals 13 residues. The germline V gene encodes CDR1 SGHAT and CDR2 FQNNGV. This CDR3 reads CASSLISMSKQFF. The DNA of the CDR3 is TGTGCCAGTAGCTTAATCAGTATGTCTAAGCAGTTCTTC.

This clonotype has at least ten counts. The genes are TRBV6-2 or TRBV6-3 and TRBJ2-7; 9 nucleotides align to TRBD1. Germline loops: CDR1 MNHEY, CDR2 SVGEGT. V dropped 5 bases and J dropped 4; count of bases not matched to a gene: 6. This CDR3 is 14 amino acids long. CDR3: CASSPAGTGYEQYF. CDR3 nucleotide sequence: TGTGCCAGCAGTCCGGCTGGGACAGGGTACGAGCAGTACTTC.